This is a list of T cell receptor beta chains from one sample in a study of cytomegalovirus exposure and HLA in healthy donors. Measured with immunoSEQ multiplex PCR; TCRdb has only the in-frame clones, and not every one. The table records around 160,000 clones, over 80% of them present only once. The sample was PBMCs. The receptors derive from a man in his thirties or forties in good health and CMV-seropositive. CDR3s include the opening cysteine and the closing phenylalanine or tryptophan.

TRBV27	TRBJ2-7	CASSSFREQYF
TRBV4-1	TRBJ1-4	CASSQQGEVTNEKLFF
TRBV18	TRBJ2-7	CASSPADRVSYEQYF
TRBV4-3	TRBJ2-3	CASSQGWDNADTQYF
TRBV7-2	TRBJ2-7	CASSLGGSGSSPAYEQYF
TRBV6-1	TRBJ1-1	CASSPTSGDTEAFF
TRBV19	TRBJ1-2	CARQTGGGRGYTF
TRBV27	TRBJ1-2	CASSLSVRSYYGYTF
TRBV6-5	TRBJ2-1	CASSYSGGGAYNEQFF
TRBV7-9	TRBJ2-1	CASSFLGLAPDEQFF
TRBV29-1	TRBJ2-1	CSVGTSGGAIEQFF
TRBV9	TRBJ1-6	CASSPRSGNSPLHF
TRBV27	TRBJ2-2	CASSLVNSGGGLAGELFF
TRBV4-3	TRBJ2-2	CASSQVPAGARTGELFF
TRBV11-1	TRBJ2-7	CASSLEPQGESYEQYF
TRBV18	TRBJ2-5	CASSGTSQETQYF
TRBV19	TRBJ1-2	CASSWGAADYGYTF
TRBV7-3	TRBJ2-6	CASSSPGDGGSGANVLTF
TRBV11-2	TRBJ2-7	CASSWGQGAGYEQYF
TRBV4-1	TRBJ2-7	CASSQGFRDTYEQYF
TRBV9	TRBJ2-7	CASSVSPHYEQYF
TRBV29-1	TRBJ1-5	CSVLVSNQPQHF
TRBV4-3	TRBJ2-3	CASSQGGGGPTDTQYF
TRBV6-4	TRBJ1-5	CASSDGWPGPNQPQHF
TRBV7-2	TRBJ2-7	CASSSEAGEQYF
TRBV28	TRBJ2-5	CASSLRETQYF
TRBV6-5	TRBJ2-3	CASSYGGASTDTQYF
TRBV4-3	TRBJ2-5	CASSQSGSASGGQETQYF
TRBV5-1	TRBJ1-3	CASSRDPGQFNTGNTIYF
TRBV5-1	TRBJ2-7	CASSLISSGDYEQYF
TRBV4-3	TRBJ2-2	CASSQGGPYYGGELFF
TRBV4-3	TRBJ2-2	CASSHGQGTGELFF
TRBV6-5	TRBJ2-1	CASGSAGGFEQFF
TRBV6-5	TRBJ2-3	CASSYSHLAGWDTQYF
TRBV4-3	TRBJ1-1	CASSPTLDRAATEAFF
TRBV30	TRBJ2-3	CAFQVGSDTQYF
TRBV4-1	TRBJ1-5	CASSQTGGPNQPQHF
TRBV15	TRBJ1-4	CATSRGSRRTGDDEKLFF
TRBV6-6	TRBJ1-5	CASRPDRGLGQPQHF
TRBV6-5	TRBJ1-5	CASRGHRSNQPQHF
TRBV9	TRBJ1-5	CASSVASGAGQPQHF
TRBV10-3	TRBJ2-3	CAISRFSGGDTDTQYF
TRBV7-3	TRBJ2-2	CASSSGGTGELFF
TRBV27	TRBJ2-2	CASSSRRLPRTAINTGELFF
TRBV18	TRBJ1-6	CASSPTEISPLHF
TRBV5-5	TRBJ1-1	CASGTGFNTEAFF
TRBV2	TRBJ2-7	CASSEPAASSYEQYF
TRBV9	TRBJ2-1	CASSVVSGGYNEQFF
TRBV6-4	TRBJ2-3	CASSESGGGTDTQYF
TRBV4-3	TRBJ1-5	CASSQGDWTGNQPQHF
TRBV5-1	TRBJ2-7	CASSLPGGAVF
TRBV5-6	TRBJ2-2	CASSTPTSGGVLFF
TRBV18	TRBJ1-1	CASSLPGGDTEAFF
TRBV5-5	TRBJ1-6	CASSSRTAAFHF
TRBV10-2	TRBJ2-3	CASSLAGGTDTQYF
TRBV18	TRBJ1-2	CASSPQGQGARDYGYTF
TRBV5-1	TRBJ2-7	CASSLPQGSVYEQYF